This T cell receptor beta chain was found in a study of memory CD4+ T cells and cytomegalovirus serostatus. Study-wide findings and caveats: CD4+ memory repertoires contained about two fifths of the roughly 160 reported CMV TCRbeta sequences. Suggested: most of the CMV-linked TCR signature lies in CD4+ memory cells.

Original analysis: Out-of-frame sequences were removed, leaving 2 million to 2.5 million distinct TCRbeta sequences. Sequencing was performed with immunoSEQ multiplex PCR; in TCRdb, only in-frame clones are kept and a portion is missing. V and J calls and clone size are those listed in that table; D and trimming were worked out from the DNA. The sample lists fewer than 35,000 clones; 70% to 80% were seen once. From germline, CDR1 is MGHRA and CDR2 YSYEKL. V trimming: 4 bases; J trimming: 5 bases; junction bases outside the gene matches: 7. The CDR3 is 14 amino acids. Single viable CD3+CD4+CD8-CD45RO+ cells were sorted as the memory CD4+ T cells. Positive selection with CD4 microbeads enriched total CD4+ T cells. This clone was counted a few times. Its antigen remains unidentified.

The sequenced material came from memory CD4+ T cells from blood. The chain couples TRBV4-1 to TRBJ1-1; TRBD1 aligns across 7 bases. The TCR sequence derives from an adult in good health and CMV-seronegative. Here the CDR3 DNA reads TGCGCCAGCAGCCGTCCGGGACAGTGGACTGAAGCTTTCTTT. This encodes CASSRPGQWTEAFF.